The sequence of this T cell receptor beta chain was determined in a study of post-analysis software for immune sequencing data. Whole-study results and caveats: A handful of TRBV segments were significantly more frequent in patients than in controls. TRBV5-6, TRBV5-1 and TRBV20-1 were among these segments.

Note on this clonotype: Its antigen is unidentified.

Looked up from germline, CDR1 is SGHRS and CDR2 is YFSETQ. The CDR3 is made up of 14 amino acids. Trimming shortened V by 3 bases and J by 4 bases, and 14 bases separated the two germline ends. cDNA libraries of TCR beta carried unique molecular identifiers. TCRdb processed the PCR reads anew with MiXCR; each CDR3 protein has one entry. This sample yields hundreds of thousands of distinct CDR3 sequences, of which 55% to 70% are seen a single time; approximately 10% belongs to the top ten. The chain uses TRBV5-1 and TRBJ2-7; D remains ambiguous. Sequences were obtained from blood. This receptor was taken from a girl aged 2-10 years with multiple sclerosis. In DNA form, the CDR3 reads TGCGCCAGCAGCTGGGAATCTAACTCTTACGAGCAGTACTTC. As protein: CASSWESNSYEQYF.